One and the same sample provided the 12 T cell receptor beta chains below, sequenced in a study of shared clonotypes between healthy human individuals. Produced via immunoSEQ multiplex PCR; TCRdb's table is partial and in-frame only. Of some 980,000 clones listed, about 80% are singletons. Sequences were obtained from memory CD4+ T cells sorted from blood. Stated subset: CD45RA-negative fraction. These receptor sequences come from a man between 18 and 35 years old in good health.

J is TRBJ2-2 and V is TRBV7-8; tentative D call: TRBD2 (5 bases). V was pared by 5 bases and J by 3 bases, with 16 bases between. Germline V gene data show CDR1 as SGHVS and CDR2 as FQNEAQ. The CDR3 runs 16 residues. The CDR3 DNA is TGTGCCAGCAGCGCGGGTCGGCTCCCGGACACCGGGGAGCTGTTTTTT. It encodes CASSAGRLPDTGELFF.

The chain joins TRBV7-8 to TRBJ1-1, with D tentatively TRBD1 (6 bases). Germline values: CDR1 SGHVS, CDR2 FQNEAQ. V lost 5 bases, J lost 11 bases, and 18 bases lay in between. This CDR3 region has 13 residues. The CDR3 here is CASSLGQWSSAFF. Written as DNA, the CDR3 is TGTGCCAGCAGCCTAGGACAGTGGTCTAGCGCTTTCTTT.

The chain couples TRBV5-5 to TRBJ1-1, with D possibly matching TRBD1 (6 bases). V lost 5 bases and J lost 4, with 18 bases in between. This CDR3 has 15 residues. The germline CDR1 and CDR2 sequences are SGHKS and YYEKEE (reference sequence). CDR3 amino acids: CASSLSRGEITEAFF. For the CDR3, the DNA is TGTGCCAGCAGTTTGAGCAGGGGAGAGATCACTGAAGCTTTCTTT. The complete variable domain, with remaining parts taken from reference TRBV5-5 and TRBJ1-1, reads DAGVTQSPTHLIKTRGQQVTLRCSPISGHKSVSWYQQVLGQGPQFIFQYYEKEERGRGNFPDRFSARQFPNYSSELNVNALLLGDSALYLCASSLSRGEITEAFFGQGTRLTVV.

The chain joins TRBV18 to TRBJ2-3, with no clear D. V was cut by 7 bases and J by 2 bases, with 16 bases left in between. The CDR3 spans 15 residues. Germline lookup yields CDR1 KGHSH and CDR2 LQKENI. The CDR3 protein is CASFSGQILTDTQYF. Written as DNA, the CDR3 is TGTGCCAGCTTCTCCGGGCAGATTCTCACAGATACGCAGTATTTT.

This sequence joins TRBV21-1 and TRBJ1-6; the table names TRBD1, a call not compared with the DNA. TRBV21-1 is recorded as a pseudogene. The CDR3 has 15 amino acids. In DNA, the CDR3 is TGTGCCAGCAGCAAATTATGCAGGGAAAATTCACCCCTCCACTTT. This encodes CASSKLCRENSPLHF.

The chain carries TRBV10-3 and TRBJ1-1; D uncertain. The CDR3 loop spans 13 amino acids. The ends were cut back, 2 bases at V and 4 bases at J, with 8 bases in the middle. The germline V gene encodes CDR1 ENHRY and CDR2 SYGVKD. CDR3 DNA: TGTGCCATCAGTGAGGGAATGTTCACTGAAGCTTTCTTT. This codes for CAISEGMFTEAFF.

This clone was counted at least ten times. V usage is TRBV4-1 and J usage is TRBJ1-2; no clear D gene. Germline CDR1 is MGHRA and CDR2 is YSYEKL. V was shortened by 6 bases and J by 0 bases, with 17 bases between the two germline ends. The CDR3 extends over 16 amino acids. The CDR3 DNA follows: TGCGCCAGCAGACGAATCCACGGGGTTGCTAACTATGGCTACACCTTC. This translates into CASRRIHGVANYGYTF.

The V and J genes are TRBV5-4 and TRBJ2-1; D perhaps matches TRBD1 (6 bases). V lost 3 bases and J lost 8, with 18 bases in between. The CDR3 contains 15 residues. The germline V gene encodes CDR1 SGHNT and CDR2 YYREEE (reference sequence). CDR3 protein: CASSWGLQGSDEQFF. The CDR3 DNA reads TGTGCCAGCAGCTGGGGCCTACAGGGCTCGGATGAGCAGTTCTTC.

The V call is TRBV27, the J call TRBJ2-1; D possibly corresponds to TRBD1 (6 bases). Germline CDR1 is MNHEY and CDR2 is SMNVEV (reference sequence). V lost 3 bases, J lost 0 bases, and 12 bases lay in between. The CDR3 consists of 16 residues. CDR3 residues: CASSFWGPSSYNEQFF. In DNA form, the CDR3 reads TGTGCCAGCAGTTTCTGGGGGCCGAGCTCCTACAATGAGCAGTTCTTC.

The rearrangement uses TRBV18 and TRBJ2-7, with TRBD1 identical over 8 bases. CDR1 is KGHSH, CDR2 LQKENI, per germline. J lost 5 bases, V lost 6 bases, and 3 bases had no gene match. The CDR3 totals 12 residues. CDR3 protein: CASSLDRDEQYF. As DNA, the CDR3 is TGTGCCAGCTCCCTGGACAGGGACGAGCAGTACTTC.

This clone was picked up one time. V usage is TRBV7-3 and J usage is TRBJ1-2; D possibly corresponds to TRBD1 (6 bases). Per the germline V gene, CDR1 is SGHTA and CDR2 is FQGTGA. CDR3 size: 13 residues. Trimming took off 5 bases at V and 7 bases at J, with 14 bases between the two ends. CDR3 DNA sequence: TGTGCCAGCAGCCTTTCGGGGGGCACTGGCTACACCTTC. This gives the protein CASSLSGGTGYTF.

This chain connects TRBV11-3 to TRBJ2-7; D is unresolved. The CDR3 is 10 residues long. In germline, CDR1 is SGHNT, CDR2 YENEEA. V was clipped by 5 bases and J by 6 bases, with 5 bases between them. CDR3 sequence: CASSPPEQYF. The CDR3 DNA follows: TGTGCCAGCAGCCCTCCCGAGCAGTACTTC.